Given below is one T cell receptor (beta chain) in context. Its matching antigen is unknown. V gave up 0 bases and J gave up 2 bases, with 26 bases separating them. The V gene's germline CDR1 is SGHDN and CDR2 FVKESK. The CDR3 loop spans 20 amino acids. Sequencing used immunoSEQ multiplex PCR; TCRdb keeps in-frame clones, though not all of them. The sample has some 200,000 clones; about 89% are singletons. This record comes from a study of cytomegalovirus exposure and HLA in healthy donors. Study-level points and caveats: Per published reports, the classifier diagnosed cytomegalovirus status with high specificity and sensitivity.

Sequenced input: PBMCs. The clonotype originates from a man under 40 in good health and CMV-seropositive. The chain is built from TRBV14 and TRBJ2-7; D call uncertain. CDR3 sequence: CASSQDWRTATQPGPYEQYF. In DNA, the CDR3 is TGTGCCAGCAGCCAAGATTGGAGAACAGCTACCCAACCTGGCCCCTACGAGCAGTACTTC.